This T cell receptor (beta chain) was documented in a study of response to subunit inactivated influenza vaccine. Study-wide results and caveats: The authors put forward the suggestion that each seasonal influenza vaccination may bring in only a limited number of new T cells.

This clonotype was found a few times. Its specificity is unknown. TCRdb called the RT-PCR reads again in MiXCR, with one record for every CDR3 protein. The data contain hundreds of thousands of distinct CDR3 sequences, around a sixth of them singletons. This CDR3 region has 15 residues. Germline CDR1 reads KGHDR; CDR2 reads SFDVKD. V lost 4 bases and J 8 bases, leaving 17 bases between the germline ends. The input for sequencing was PBMCs from blood, taken 11 to 12 days after vaccination. The source of this sequence is a man in his fifties or sixties who received an inactivated influenza vaccine. This rearrangement joins TRBV24-1 to TRBJ2-1, with a possible D match to TRBD2 (6 bases). CDR3 DNA: TGTGCCACCAGTGACACCCGAGGAGGAGGGGATGAGCAGTTCTTC. Translating gives CATSDTRGGGDEQFF.